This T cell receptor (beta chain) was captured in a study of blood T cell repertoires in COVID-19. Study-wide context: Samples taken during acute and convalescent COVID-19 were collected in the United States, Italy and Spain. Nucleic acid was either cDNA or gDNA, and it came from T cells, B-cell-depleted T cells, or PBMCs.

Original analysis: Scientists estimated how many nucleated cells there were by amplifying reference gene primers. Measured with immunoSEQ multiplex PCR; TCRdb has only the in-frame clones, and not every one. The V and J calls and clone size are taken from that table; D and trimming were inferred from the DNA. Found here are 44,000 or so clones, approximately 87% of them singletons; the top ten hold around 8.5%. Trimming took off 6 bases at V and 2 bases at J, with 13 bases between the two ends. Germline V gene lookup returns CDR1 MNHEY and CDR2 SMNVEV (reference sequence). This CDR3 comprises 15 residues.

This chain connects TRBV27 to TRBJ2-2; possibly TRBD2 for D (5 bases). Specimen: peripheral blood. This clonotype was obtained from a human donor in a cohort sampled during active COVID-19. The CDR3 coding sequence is TGTGCCAGCAGCTCCCAGAGGGCCAACACCGGGGAGCTGTTTTTT. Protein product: CASSSQRANTGELFF.